Each of the 3 T cell receptor beta chains below was sequenced from the same sample in a study of blood T cells in healthy people across ages. The second PCR ran about 6 to 11 cycles with a sample-barcoded 5' primer and J-beta primers. TCRdb processed the 5' RACE reads anew with MiXCR; each CDR3 protein has one entry. The sample contains over a million distinct CDR3 sequences, more than 35% of which appear only once. Sequenced input: blood. The source of these receptors is a woman aged 55-70 years in good health.

The chain uses TRBV2 and TRBJ2-2, with 7 bases lining up with TRBD2. Germline CDR1 and CDR2: SNHLY and FYNNEI. CDR3 length equals 16 residues. The V and J ends lost 7 bases and 2 bases, in that order; junction bases with no gene match: 10. In nucleotides, the CDR3 is TGTGCCAGCACCCCCAGGGCTAGCGGTAACACCGGGGAGCTGTTTTTT. It codes for CASTPRASGNTGELFF. The complete variable domain, with remaining parts taken from reference TRBV2 and TRBJ2-2, reads EPEVTQTPSHQVTQMGQEVILRCVPISNHLYFYWYRQILGQKVEFLVSFYNNEISEKSEIFDDQFSVERPDGSNFTLKIRSTKLEDSAMYFCASTPRASGNTGELFFGEGSRLTVL.

This chain's CDR3 is CASSRTRTTYEQYF. CDR3 DNA sequence: TGTGCCAGCAGTCGGACTCGGACAACCTACGAGCAGTACTTC. This chain links TRBV6-1 with TRBJ2-7; D may match TRBD1 or TRBD2 (5 bases each). The V end lost 5 bases, the J end lost 2 bases, and 13 bases lay between the germline ends. The CDR3 covers 14 residues. The germline V gene has CDR1 MNHNS and CDR2 SASEGT.

The CDR3 sequence is CASSPWTSGRGTDTQYF. The CDR3 DNA reads as TGTGCCAGCAGTCCGTGGACTAGCGGGAGGGGCACAGATACGCAGTATTTT. This chain connects TRBV28 to TRBJ2-3, with TRBD2 matching over 15 bases. The junction had 4 bases not matched to a gene; V was cut back by 5 bases and J by 1 base. The CDR3 contains 17 residues. Looked up from germline, CDR1 is MDHEN and CDR2 is SYDVKM.